The next 2 T cell receptor beta chains were all read from a single sample in a study of Ad26.COV2.S vaccination and SARS-CoV-2 variants. Treatment in this sample: around 19 received Ad26.COV2.S at low or high dose, single or two shots; 5 received placebo; per-sample allocation not given. The study sampled participants on day 63 after the first vaccine or placebo injection. Repertoires were generated with immunoSEQ multiplex PCR, while TCRdb's copy carries only in-frame clones and drops some. The sample has 440,000 or so clones; around 91% are singletons. This specimen was peripheral blood, taken in a trial of Ad26.COV2.S vaccine versus placebo. Source of these receptors: a person aged 18 to 59 who received the Ad26.COV2.S COVID-19 vaccine or a placebo.

The rearrangement links TRBV6-4 to TRBJ2-3; TRBD2 matches 9 bases. The CDR3 has 13 residues. The V gene's germline CDR1 is MRHNA and CDR2 SNTAGT. V was clipped by 0 bases and J by 14 bases; unmatched bases: 6. CDR3 coding DNA: TGTGCCAGCAGTGACTCGGGCGGGAGGGCCCTGTATTTT. Translated, it gives CASSDSGGRALYF.

The chain combines TRBV2 with TRBJ2-6, with D unresolved. CDR3 size: 14 residues. V was trimmed by 4 bases and J by 2 bases, leaving 6 bases between them. In germline, CDR1 is SNHLY, CDR2 FYNNEI. The CDR3 sequence: CASSGWAGANVLTF. Written as DNA, the CDR3 is TGTGCCAGCAGTGGGTGGGCTGGGGCCAACGTCCTGACTTTC.